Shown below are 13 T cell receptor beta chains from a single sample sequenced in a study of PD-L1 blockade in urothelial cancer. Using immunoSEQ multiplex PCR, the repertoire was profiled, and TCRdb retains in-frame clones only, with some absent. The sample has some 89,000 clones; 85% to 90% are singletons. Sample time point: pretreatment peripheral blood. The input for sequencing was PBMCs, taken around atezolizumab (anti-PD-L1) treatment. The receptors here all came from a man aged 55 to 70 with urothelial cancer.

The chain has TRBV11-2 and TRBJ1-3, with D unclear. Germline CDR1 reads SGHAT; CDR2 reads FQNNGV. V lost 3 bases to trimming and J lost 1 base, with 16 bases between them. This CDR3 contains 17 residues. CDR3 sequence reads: CASSFGPMFYSGNTIYF. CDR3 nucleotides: TGTGCCAGCAGCTTTGGCCCGATGTTTTATTCTGGAAACACCATATATTTT.

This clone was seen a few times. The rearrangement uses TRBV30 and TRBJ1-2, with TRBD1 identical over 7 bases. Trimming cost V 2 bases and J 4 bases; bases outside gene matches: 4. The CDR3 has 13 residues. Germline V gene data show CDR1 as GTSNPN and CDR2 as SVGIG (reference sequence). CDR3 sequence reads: CAWSLTGIYGYTF. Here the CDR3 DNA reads TGTGCCTGGAGTTTGACAGGGATCTATGGCTACACCTTC.

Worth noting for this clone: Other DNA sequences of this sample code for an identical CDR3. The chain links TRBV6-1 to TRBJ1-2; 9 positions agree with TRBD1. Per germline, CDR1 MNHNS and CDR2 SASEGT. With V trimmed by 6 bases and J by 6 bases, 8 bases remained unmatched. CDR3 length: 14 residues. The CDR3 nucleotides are TGTGCCAGCAGCGCCCGGGGACAGGGTCATGGCTACACCTTC. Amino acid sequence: CASSARGQGHGYTF.

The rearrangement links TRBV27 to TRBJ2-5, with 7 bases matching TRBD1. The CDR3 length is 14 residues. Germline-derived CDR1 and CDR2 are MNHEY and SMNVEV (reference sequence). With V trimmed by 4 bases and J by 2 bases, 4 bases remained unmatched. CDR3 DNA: TGTGCCAGCAGTTCCGGGACAGCGCAAGAGACCCAGTACTTC. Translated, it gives CASSSGTAQETQYF.

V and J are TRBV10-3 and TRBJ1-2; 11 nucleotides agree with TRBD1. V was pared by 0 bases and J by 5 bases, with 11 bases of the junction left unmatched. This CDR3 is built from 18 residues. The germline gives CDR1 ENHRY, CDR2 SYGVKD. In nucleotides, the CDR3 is TGTGCCATCAGTGAGTCATCGGGACAGGGGGATCTTCGGTATGGCTACACCTTC. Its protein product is CAISESSGQGDLRYGYTF.

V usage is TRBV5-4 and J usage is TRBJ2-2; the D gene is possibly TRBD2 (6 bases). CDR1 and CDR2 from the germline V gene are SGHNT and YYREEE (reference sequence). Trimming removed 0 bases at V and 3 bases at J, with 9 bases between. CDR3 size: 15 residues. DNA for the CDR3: TGTGCCAGCAGCTTGGTGGGGAGGTACACCGGGGAGCTGTTTTTT. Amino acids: CASSLVGRYTGELFF.

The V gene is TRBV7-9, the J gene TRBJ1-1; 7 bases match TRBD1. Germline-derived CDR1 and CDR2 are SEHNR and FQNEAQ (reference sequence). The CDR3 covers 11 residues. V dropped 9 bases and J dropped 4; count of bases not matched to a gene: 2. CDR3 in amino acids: CASQGGTEAFF. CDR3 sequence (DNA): TGTGCCAGTCAGGGGGGCACTGAAGCTTTCTTT.

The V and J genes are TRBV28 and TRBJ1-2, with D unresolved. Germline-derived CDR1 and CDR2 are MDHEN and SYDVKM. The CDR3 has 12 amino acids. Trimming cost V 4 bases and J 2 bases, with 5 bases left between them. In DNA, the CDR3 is TGTGCCAGCAGTTCCCCGAACTATGGCTACACCTTC. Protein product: CASSSPNYGYTF.

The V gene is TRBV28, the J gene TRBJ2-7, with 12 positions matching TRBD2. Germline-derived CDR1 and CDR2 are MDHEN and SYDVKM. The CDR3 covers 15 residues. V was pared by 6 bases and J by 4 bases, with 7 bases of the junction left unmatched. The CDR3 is CASSPGLAGMYEQYF. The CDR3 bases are TGTGCCAGCAGCCCCGGACTAGCGGGAATGTACGAGCAGTACTTC.

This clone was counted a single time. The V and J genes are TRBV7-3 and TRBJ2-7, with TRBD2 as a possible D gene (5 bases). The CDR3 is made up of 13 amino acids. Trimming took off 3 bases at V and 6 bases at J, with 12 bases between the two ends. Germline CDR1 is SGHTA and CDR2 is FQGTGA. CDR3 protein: CASSFARDGEQYF. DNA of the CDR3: TGTGCCAGCAGCTTCGCCCGGGATGGCGAGCAGTACTTC.

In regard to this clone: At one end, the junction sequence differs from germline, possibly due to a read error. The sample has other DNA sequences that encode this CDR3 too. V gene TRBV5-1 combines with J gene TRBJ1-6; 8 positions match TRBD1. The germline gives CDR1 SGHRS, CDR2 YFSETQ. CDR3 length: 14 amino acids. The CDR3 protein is CASSAGQGNSPLHF. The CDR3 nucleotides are TGCGCCAGCAGCGCCGGACAGGGAAATTCACCCCTCCATTTT. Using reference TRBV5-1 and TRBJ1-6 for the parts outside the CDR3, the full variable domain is KAGVTQTPRYLIKTRGQQVTLSCSPISGHRSVSWYQQTPGQGLQFLFEYFSETQRNKGNFPGRFSGRQFSNSRSEMNVSTLELGDSALYLCASSAGQGNSPLHFGNGTRLTVT.

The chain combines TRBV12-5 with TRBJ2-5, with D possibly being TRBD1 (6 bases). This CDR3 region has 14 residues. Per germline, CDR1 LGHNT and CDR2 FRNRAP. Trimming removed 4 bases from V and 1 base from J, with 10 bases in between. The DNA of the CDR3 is TGTGCTAGTGGTTACAGGGTATCCCAAGAGACCCAGTACTTC. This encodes CASGYRVSQETQYF.

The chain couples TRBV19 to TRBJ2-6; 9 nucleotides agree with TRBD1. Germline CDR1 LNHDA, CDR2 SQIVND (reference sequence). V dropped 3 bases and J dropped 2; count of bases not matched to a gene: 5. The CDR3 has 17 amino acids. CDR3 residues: CASSIGQGTAGANVLTF. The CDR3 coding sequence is TGTGCCAGTAGTATCGGACAGGGGACTGCTGGGGCCAACGTCCTGACTTTC.